A selection of T cell receptor beta chains follows, all from one sample in a study of Graves' ophthalmopathy and Graves' hyperthyroidism. TCRdb fed the multiplex PCR reads into MiXCR, producing one record per CDR3 protein. In the table there are about 700,000 distinct CDR3 sequences, over 40% of which are singletons. Sequencing used peripheral blood. The receptor set was obtained from an adult man with Graves' ophthalmopathy. Both conserved end residues are part of each CDR3. D genes are given only for firm matches. Only some rows state a clone size, as once, few, many or a class for expanded clones.

>TRBV7-3|many|.|TRBJ1-1
TGTGCCAGCAGTCCAGGAGGGGACCTGAACACTGAAGCTTTCTTT
CASSPGGDLNTEAFF
>TRBV10-3|.|.|TRBJ2-5
TGTGCCATCAGTTACGGGTTACGGGGTCCTAAAGGAGAGACCCAGTACTTC
CAISYGLRGPKGETQYF
>TRBV7-6|few|.|TRBJ2-5
TGTGCCAGCAGCTTAGTATCTTTGGCAGTACAAGAGACCCAGTACTTC
CASSLVSLAVQETQYF
>TRBV7-9|.|.|TRBJ2-7
TGTGCCAGCAGCTCGGGTTCCGGGGAGCTGTACTTC
CASSSGSGELYF
>TRBV6-4|.|TRBD1|TRBJ1-1
TGTGCCAGCAGCCCAAACAGGGGCCTCACCTTTGGGCGGGCTTTCTTT
CASSPNRGLTFGRAFF
>TRBV12-3/TRBV12-4|.|TRBD1|TRBJ1-1
TGTGCCAGCAGTCGACAGGGGCGGACTGAAGCTTTCTTT
CASSRQGRTEAFF
>TRBV10-3|.|.|TRBJ1-1
TGTGCCATCAGTGAAGCCCGTGCAGTTAGGACTGAAGCTTTCTTT
CAISEARAVRTEAFF
>TRBV10-3|.|.|TRBJ1-5
TGTGCCATCAGTGAGATCGGCAGCAATCAGCCCCAGCATTTT
CAISEIGSNQPQHF
>TRBV2|many|.|TRBJ1-1
TGTGCCAGCAGTTATGACACTGAAGCTTTCTTT
CASSYDTEAFF
>TRBV2|many|.|TRBJ1-2
TGTGCCAGCCGATTGGCTGATCCCTATGGCTACACCTTC
CASRLADPYGYTF
>TRBV3-1|.|TRBD1|TRBJ2-5
TGTGCCAGCAGCCAAGCGATTCGACAGGGGGAGACCCAGTACTTC
CASSQAIRQGETQYF
>TRBV20-1|many|TRBD1|TRBJ1-1
TGCAGTGCTCACCCGGGACAGGGGGTGAACACTGAAGCTTTCTTT
CSAHPGQGVNTEAFF
>TRBV9|.|.|TRBJ1-2
.
CASISWGGGNTF
>TRBV29-1|.|.|TRBJ1-1
TGCAGCGTTGCGTCCGGGCCAGACACTGAAGCTTTCTTT
CSVASGPDTEAFF
>TRBV27|.|.|TRBJ2-5
TGTGCCAGCAGTCCCCACGGGGCGAGGGAGACCCAGTACTTC
CASSPHGARETQYF
>TRBV19|many|.|TRBJ2-7
TGTGCCAGTAGTCTGTCGCAGGGGTCCTACGAGCAGTACTTC
CASSLSQGSYEQYF
>TRBV6-2/TRBV6-3|.|.|TRBJ1-4
TGTGCCAGCAGTTACTCCGGGAAGGGAGCTGAAAAACTGTTTTTT
CASSYSGKGAEKLFF
>TRBV6-5|few|TRBD1|TRBJ1-1
TGTGCCAGCAGTTACGGGGGGGGACAGGCCCTCGCTGAAGCTTTCTTT
CASSYGGGQALAEAFF
>TRBV7-9|few|TRBD2|TRBJ2-7
TGTGCCAGCAGCTTTTTCCCCACCCTGAGTAGCGGGTCCTACGAGCAGTACTTC
CASSFFPTLSSGSYEQYF
>TRBV19|few|TRBD1|TRBJ1-1
TGTGCCTGGAAACAGGGGGCTGGCACTGAAGCTTTCTTT
CAWKQGAGTEAFF
>TRBV7-2|.|.|TRBJ2-3
TGTGCCAGCAGCTTGCAAGGCACAGATACGCAGTATTTT
CASSLQGTDTQYF
>TRBV29-1|.|TRBD1|TRBJ1-5
TGCAGCGTTTCGACAGGGGGTCAGCCCCAGCATTTT
CSVSTGGQPQHF
>TRBV6-5|few|TRBD1|TRBJ1-6
TGTGCCAGCAACTTGGGACAGCGCTATAATTCACCCCTCCACTTT
CASNLGQRYNSPLHF
>TRBV7-9|.|TRBD2|TRBJ2-7
TGTGCCAGCAGCCCCTTGGGCGGGGGGCAGTACTTC
CASSPLGGGQYF
>TRBV12-3/TRBV12-4|.|TRBD2|TRBJ2-7
TGTGCCAGCGGTCGGGAGGGGAGGAACGAGCAGTACTTC
CASGREGRNEQYF
>TRBV7-9|many|.|TRBJ1-1
TGTGCCAGCAGCTTAAGGGGAGAGGGAGGCACTGAAGCTTTCTTT
CASSLRGEGGTEAFF
>TRBV7-2|.|.|TRBJ1-1
TGTGCCAGCAGCCAGGGACCCTCCGGCACTAACACTGAAGCTTTCTTT
CASSQGPSGTNTEAFF
>TRBV20-1|.|TRBD1|TRBJ2-5
TGCAGTGCTCGACAGGGCGGTTGGGGACAAGAGACCCAGTACTTC
CSARQGGWGQETQYF
>TRBV6-5|many|.|TRBJ2-5
TGTGCCAGCAGTTACTCGATCGGGGGAGAGACCCAGTACTTC
CASSYSIGGETQYF
>TRBV12-3/TRBV12-4|many|TRBD1|TRBJ2-5
TGTGCCAGCTTGGGACAGGGGTTGGAGACCCAGTACTTC
CASLGQGLETQYF
>TRBV25-1|once|.|TRBJ2-7
TGTGCCAGCTCACCTGGGACAGGGACTAGCGAGCAGTACTTC
CASSPGTGTSEQYF
>TRBV12-3/TRBV12-4|many|.|TRBJ2-5
TGTGCCAGCAGTTTACGTGGGGGCCCAGAGACCCAGTACTTC
CASSLRGGPETQYF
>TRBV3-1|.|.|TRBJ1-2
TGTGCCAGCAGCCCCAGTCAATGGGGATATGGCTACACCTTC
CASSPSQWGYGYTF
>TRBV15|.|TRBD1|TRBJ1-1
TGTGCCACCAGCGTCGGGACAGGGAACACTGAAGCTTTCTTT
CATSVGTGNTEAFF
>TRBV4-3|few|.|TRBJ1-5
TGCGCCAGCAGCCAAGATTGGCCTCGTCAGCCCCAGCATTTT
CASSQDWPRQPQHF
>TRBV7-8|.|.|TRBJ2-5
TGTGCCAGCAGTGAACAAGGGGAGGTTCAGTACTTC
CASSEQGEVQYF
>TRBV24-1|.|.|TRBJ2-3
TGTGCCACCAGTGATACAGCCGGCGGCACAGATACGCAGTATTTT
CATSDTAGGTDTQYF
>TRBV7-8|.|.|TRBJ2-5
TGTGCCAGCAGATTCTATACCGGGACACTTCAAGAGACCCAGTACTTC
CASRFYTGTLQETQYF
>TRBV7-2|few|TRBD1|TRBJ1-1
TGTGCCAGCAGCCCTACATCCGGGACAGGGTGGACTGAAGCTTTCTTT
CASSPTSGTGWTEAFF
>TRBV14|few|TRBD1|TRBJ2-7
TGTGCCAGCAGCCTCAGCCCGGGACAGTTCTACGAGCAGTACTTC
CASSLSPGQFYEQYF
>TRBV15|many|.|TRBJ2-2
TGTGCCACCAGCAAGAGGCAGGGAGGAACCGGGGAGCTGTTTTTT
CATSKRQGGTGELFF
>TRBV10-2|.|.|TRBJ1-2
TGCGCCAGCAGCCCGGACGGGAGCTATGGCTTCACCTTC
CASSPDGSYGFTF
>TRBV7-8|many|.|TRBJ1-2
TGTGCCAGCAGCTTAACAGGGACCTACTATGGCTACACCTTC
CASSLTGTYYGYTF
>TRBV7-2|few|.|TRBJ2-2
TGTGCCAGCAGCTTTGGAGTCACCGGGGAGCTGTTTTTT
CASSFGVTGELFF
>TRBV29-1|many|.|TRBJ2-5
TGCAGCGTTGAAGGCGGACTGGGAGACTTACAAGAGACCCAGTACTTC
CSVEGGLGDLQETQYF
>TRBV2|few|TRBD1|TRBJ2-7
TGTGCCAGCAGGAAAGGGGACAGCTTTAACGAGCAGTACTTC
CASRKGDSFNEQYF
>TRBV6-6|.|TRBD2|TRBJ2-7
TGTGCCGGCAGTTACTTATCCCCCCGCGGGGGGATCTCCTACGAGCAGTACTTC
CAGSYLSPRGGISYEQYF
>TRBV6-5|few|TRBD1|TRBJ1-4
TGTGCCAGCAGCAATTCCGGGACAGGGGATGAAAAACTGTTTTTT
CASSNSGTGDEKLFF
>TRBV19|few|.|TRBJ2-7
TGTGCCAGTAGTATCGAGGGTCCCTACGAGCAGTACTTC
CASSIEGPYEQYF
>TRBV10-3|many|.|TRBJ1-4
TGTGCCATCAGTGCGTTAGGCTCCGGGCAGGGAAAACTGTTTTTT
CAISALGSGQGKLFF